One sample yielded the 28 T cell receptor beta chains listed below, sequenced in a study of T cells in Graves' hyperthyroidism and ophthalmopathy. RNA transcripts provided the source from which TCR beta CDR3 regions were amplified. HTBI primers drove first-round RT-PCR of the TCR CDR3. A single record per CDR3 protein comes from TCRdb applying MiXCR to the multiplex PCR reads. The profile covers 660,000 or so distinct CDR3 sequences, with around 20% appearing a single time and 34% taken by the ten largest. The sequencing sample was made of blood. These receptors all come from a man younger than 45 with Graves' ophthalmopathy.

This clonotype has ten or more counts. The chain links TRBV12-3 or TRBV12-4 to TRBJ1-1; 7 nucleotides align to TRBD1. With V trimmed by 6 bases and J by 1 base, 5 bases remained unmatched. CDR3 size: 14 residues. CDR3 region: CASSATGQNTEAFF. The CDR3 DNA reads TGTGCCAGCAGCGCGACAGGGCAGAACACTGAAGCTTTCTTT.

This clonotype was seen a few times. This chain connects TRBV6-6 to TRBJ2-5, with D perhaps given as TRBD1 or TRBD2 (5 bases each). Germline-derived CDR1 and CDR2 are MNHNY and SVGAGI (reference sequence). Trimming removed 2 bases from V and 4 bases from J, with 11 bases in between. This CDR3 is built from 14 residues. The CDR3 loop reads CASSYRGVRETQYF. The DNA of the CDR3 is TGTGCCAGCAGTTACAGAGGGGTAAGAGAGACCCAGTACTTC.

V is TRBV10-3 and J is TRBJ2-5; D ambiguous. CDR1 is ENHRY, CDR2 SYGVKD, per germline. CDR3 length: 13 residues. V was cut by 3 bases and J by 2 bases, with 7 bases left in between. CDR3 residues: CAISEFRQETQYF. The CDR3 nucleotides are TGTGCCATCAGTGAATTTAGACAAGAGACCCAGTACTTC.

This clonotype was found many times. The gene calls are TRBV11-2 and TRBJ2-7, with D unresolved. Germline CDR1 reads SGHAT; CDR2 reads FQNNGV. V was pared by 1 base and J by 1 base, with 8 bases between. The CDR3 has 14 amino acids. The CDR3 protein is CASSLVYRSYEQYF. The CDR3, as DNA: TGTGCCAGCAGCTTAGTATACCGATCCTACGAGCAGTACTTC.

A remark on this clonotype: A much larger clone lies one base from this, so it may be a read error. The chain joins TRBV12-3 or TRBV12-4 to TRBJ1-1; D remains unclear. V lost 10 bases to trimming and J lost 1 base, with 10 bases between them. This CDR3 region has 12 residues. CDR3 sequence reads: CAISQKNTEAFF. CDR3 in DNA: TGTGCCATCAGCCAGAAGAACACTGAAGCTTTCTTT.

This clonotype occurred a few times. J is TRBJ2-1 and V is TRBV6-6; no clear D. The V gene's germline CDR1 is MNHNY and CDR2 SVGAGI (reference sequence). Trimming removed 2 bases at V and 9 bases at J, with 5 bases between. This CDR3 has 11 residues. The CDR3 nucleotides are TGTGCCAGCAGTTACAGAAGTGAGCAGTTCTTC. Translating it yields CASSYRSEQFF.

The chain recombines TRBV5-1 with TRBJ1-2; 7 bases fit TRBD1. CDR1 is SGHRS and CDR2 is YFSETQ in the germline V gene. J gave up 4 bases and V 1 base, and 4 bases lay outside the gene matches. CDR3 size: 14 residues. The CDR3, as DNA: TGCGCCAGCAGCTTGACAGGGGTATCCTATGGCTACACCTTC. Protein: CASSLTGVSYGYTF.

The sample holds many counts of this clonotype. The chain combines TRBV20-1 with TRBJ2-1; 10 bases align to TRBD2. The V and J ends lost 3 bases and 1 base, in that order; junction bases with no gene match: 9. The germline V gene encodes CDR1 DFQATT and CDR2 SNEGSKA (reference sequence). CDR3 size: 17 residues. The chain's CDR3 is CSASSLAGVSSYNEQFF. The CDR3 nucleotides read TGCAGTGCTAGTAGTCTAGCGGGAGTATCGTCCTACAATGAGCAGTTCTTC.

V gene TRBV15 combines with J gene TRBJ1-1; 7 bases are shared with TRBD1. Looked up from germline, CDR1 is LNHNV and CDR2 is YYDKDF (reference sequence). V lost 6 bases to trimming and J lost 9 bases; unmatched junction nucleotides: 4. This CDR3 has 11 residues. This CDR3 is CATRNRGKAFF. The CDR3 DNA sequence: TGTGCCACCAGGAACAGGGGAAAAGCTTTCTTT.

This clonotype was seen many times. V and J are TRBV20-1 and TRBJ2-7, with 13 bases identical to TRBD2. The length of the CDR3 is 17 residues. Trimming removed 6 bases from V and 0 bases from J; junction bases left unmatched: 11. Germline loops: CDR1 DFQATT, CDR2 SNEGSKA (reference sequence). In DNA form, the CDR3 reads TGCAGTGCCGGGGGACTAGCGGGAAAGTTTCCCTCCTACGAGCAGTACTTC. This sequence encodes CSAGGLAGKFPSYEQYF.

This chain links TRBV19 with TRBJ1-1; tentative D call: TRBD1 (6 bases). CDR1 and CDR2 from the germline V gene are LNHDA and SQIVND (reference sequence). The CDR3 length is 14 residues. V lost 6 bases to trimming and J lost 1 base, with 12 bases between them. This CDR3 is CASRGGRQNTEAFF. The CDR3 region has the DNA TGTGCCAGTAGGGGGGGCCGACAGAACACTGAAGCTTTCTTT.

As to this clonotype: A single base separates this from a much larger clone, so it may be a read error. The V gene is TRBV12-3 or TRBV12-4, the J gene TRBJ1-2; D unclear. The CDR3 totals 13 residues. This chain's CDR3 is CASGFLGYYGYTF. CDR3 in DNA: TGTGCCAGCGGTTTTCTGGGATACTATGGCTACACCTTC.

This clonotype was counted ten times or more. The V gene is TRBV25-1, the J gene TRBJ1-1, with TRBD1 as a possible D gene (5 bases). The CDR3 consists of 14 residues. The germline V gene has CDR1 MGHDK and CDR2 SYGVNS. The ends were cut back, 6 bases at V and 4 bases at J, with 15 bases in the middle. The CDR3 nucleotides are TGTGCCAGCAGCGTAACAGGTTTAACCACTGAAGCTTTCTTT. It codes for CASSVTGLTTEAFF.

The rearrangement links TRBV28 to TRBJ2-4; 7 positions match TRBD1. This CDR3 has 14 residues. With 6 bases clipped from V and 7 bases from J, the junction kept 9 bases outside the gene matches. Germline assignment: CDR1 MDHEN and CDR2 SYDVKM. The CDR3 spells CASREQGMGNIQYF. The CDR3 region has the DNA TGTGCCAGCAGAGAACAGGGGATGGGGAACATTCAGTACTTC.

The chain joins TRBV27 to TRBJ2-5, with D possibly matching TRBD1 (6 bases). Trimming cost V 5 bases and J 6 bases, with 10 bases left between them. The CDR3 sequence is 12 residues long. From germline, CDR1 is MNHEY and CDR2 SMNVEV (reference sequence). The CDR3 coding sequence is TGTGCCAGCAGTCACGGACAGAAGACCCAGTACTTC. Translated, it gives CASSHGQKTQYF.

This chain links TRBV27 with TRBJ2-4; 10 bases line up with TRBD2. The junction had 10 bases not matched to a gene; V was cut back by 5 bases and J by 6 bases. This CDR3 has 16 residues. CDR1 and CDR2 (germline): MNHEY, SMNVEV (reference sequence). CDR3 sequence reads: CASSLLASGGRNIQYF. The DNA for the CDR3 is TGTGCCAGCAGTCTCCTCGCTAGCGGGGGAAGAAACATTCAGTACTTC.

Ten or more counts support this clonotype. The CDR3 here is CASSLGATVGTDTQYF. Here the CDR3 DNA reads TGCGCCAGCAGCTTGGGGGCTACCGTCGGTACAGATACGCAGTATTTT. The V and J genes are TRBV5-1 and TRBJ2-3; no clear D. The V end was cut by 0 bases, the J end by 3 bases, with 14 bases between. Germline V lookup: CDR1 SGHRS, CDR2 YFSETQ. The CDR3 loop spans 16 amino acids.

This chain uses TRBV10-3 with TRBJ2-1; tentatively, D is TRBD1 or TRBD2 (5 bases each). Trimming left V 2 bases short and J 8 bases short, with 16 bases between. The CDR3 covers 15 residues. Germline lookup yields CDR1 ENHRY and CDR2 SYGVKD. Written as DNA, the CDR3 is TGTGCCATCAGTGAGAACGGGGCGGCAGGGTATGAGCAGTTCTTC. Its protein is CAISENGAAGYEQFF.

This clonotype was detected only a few times. The chain joins TRBV24-1 to TRBJ2-1; TRBD2 agrees at 8 bases. CDR1 and CDR2 (germline): KGHDR, SFDVKD. V lost 3 bases, J lost 4 bases, and 4 bases stayed unmatched. The CDR3 contains 15 residues. Here the CDR3 reads CATSDIRGGYNEQFF. CDR3 DNA: TGTGCCACCAGTGATATTCGGGGGGGATACAATGAGCAGTTCTTC.

This clonotype has ten or more counts. The chain has TRBV28 and TRBJ2-1, with 13 bases fitting TRBD2. Germline trimming cut 6 bases from V and 11 bases from J; bases unmatched to any gene: 13. This CDR3 has 16 amino acids. Germline CDR1 is MDHEN and CDR2 is SYDVKM. The CDR3 protein is CASRPTSGRAAGQQFF. CDR3 bases: TGTGCCAGCAGACCTACTAGCGGGAGGGCGGCGGGGCAGCAGTTCTTC.

Many counts were recorded for this clonotype. This rearrangement joins TRBV28 to TRBJ1-2, with a tentative D call TRBD1 (6 bases). Germline CDR1 MDHEN, CDR2 SYDVKM. Trimming shortened V by 4 bases and J by 8 bases, and 23 bases separated the two germline ends. The CDR3 extends over 16 amino acids. CDR3 DNA: TGTGCCAGCAGTTCGACGACAACGGGACACGGAGGAGGCTACACCTTC. Protein: CASSSTTTGHGGGYTF.

This clonotype was counted at least ten times. V is TRBV30 and J is TRBJ2-2, with D possibly being TRBD1 (5 bases). V dropped 5 bases and J dropped 0 bases, with 16 bases sitting between them. Germline CDR1 is GTSNPN and CDR2 is SVGIG (reference sequence). This CDR3 has 16 residues. CDR3 sequence reads: CAWAAPTAPNTGELFF. DNA for the CDR3: TGTGCCTGGGCCGCACCGACAGCCCCGAACACCGGGGAGCTGTTTTTT.

This clonotype was detected many times. The chain couples TRBV7-9 to TRBJ2-1; D is possibly TRBD2 (6 bases). V shed 3 bases and J shed 5 bases, with 11 bases lying between them. The CDR3 length is 14 residues. Germline loops: CDR1 SEHNR, CDR2 FQNEAQ (reference sequence). The CDR3 bases are TGTGCCAGCAGCTTTCCGGGAGAAGACAATGAGCAGTTCTTC. Its protein product is CASSFPGEDNEQFF.

The genes are TRBV19 and TRBJ1-2; TRBD1 is a possible D gene (5 bases). Between the trimmed V and J ends, which lost 5 bases and 2 bases, there was a span of 12 bases. CDR3 size: 14 residues. Germline V gives CDR1 LNHDA, CDR2 SQIVND (reference sequence). The CDR3 reads CASSPTATNYGYTF. CDR3 DNA sequence: TGTGCCAGTAGTCCGACAGCTACCAACTATGGCTACACCTTC.

This clonotype has a count of ten or more. The rearrangement joins TRBV28 to TRBJ1-6, with 9 bases matching TRBD1. With 2 bases clipped from V and 7 bases from J, the junction kept 3 bases outside the gene matches. Germline lookup yields CDR1 MDHEN and CDR2 SYDVKM. The CDR3 has 15 residues. CDR3 amino acids: CASSLRDRDNSPLHF. The CDR3 nucleotides read TGTGCCAGCAGTTTACGGGACAGGGACAATTCACCCCTCCACTTT.

The chain links TRBV18 to TRBJ2-3; 10 bases are shared with TRBD1. The germline gives CDR1 KGHSH, CDR2 LQKENI. The length of the CDR3 is 15 residues. Germline trimming cut 2 bases from V and 7 bases from J; bases unmatched to any gene: 6. The CDR3 is CASSPASTGGHTQYF. CDR3 DNA: TGTGCCAGCTCACCAGCCTCGACAGGGGGCCATACGCAGTATTTT. The full variable domain, with the rest looked up from reference TRBV18 and TRBJ2-3, is NAGVMQNPRHLVRRRGQEARLRCSPMKGHSHVYWYRQLPEEGLKFMVYLQKENIIDESGMPKERFSAEFPKEGPSILRIQQVVRGDSAAYFCASSPASTGGHTQYFGPGTRLTVL.

This clonotype was seen a handful of times. The CDR3 coding sequence is TGTGCCAGCAGTTACTCGCAGGAAGAGACTGAAGCTTTCTTT. Its translation: CASSYSQEETEAFF. V is TRBV6-2 or TRBV6-3 and J is TRBJ1-1; no clear D gene. Germline V CDR1 and CDR2: MNHEY, SVGEGT. The CDR3 consists of 14 residues. V was pared by 0 bases and J by 5 bases, with 10 bases between.

This chain joins TRBV20-1 and TRBJ2-7; 8 bases agree with TRBD2. V gave up 6 bases and J gave up 1 base; unmatched junction bases: 11. The CDR3 length is 15 residues. Germline V gene data show CDR1 as DFQATT and CDR2 as SNEGSKA (reference sequence). CDR3 residues: CSAAKAGEGSYEQYF. In nucleotides, the CDR3 is TGCAGTGCCGCTAAAGCGGGAGAAGGATCCTACGAGCAGTACTTC.